This paragraph covers one TCR beta chain sequence. The antigen is not known. The sample is drawn from a study of T cells in localized non-small cell lung cancer. Findings and caveats of the study: Uninvolved nearby lung showed the greatest T cell clonality, exceeding that found in tumor.

Clones were sequenced by immunoSEQ multiplex PCR, and TCRdb holds only the in-frame ones, with some missing. The sample has tens of thousands of clones, approximately 84% seen once. Sequenced here: peripheral blood, sampled before any cancer treatment. The receptor was isolated from a female donor of 60 years or more with stage I lung adenocarcinoma.

The CDR3 here is CAWSRTRQGAIGELFF. In DNA, the CDR3 is TGTGCCTGGAGTCGAACTCGACAGGGGGCTATCGGGGAGCTGTTTTTT. The V and J genes are TRBV30 and TRBJ2-2; 10 bases agree with TRBD1. The CDR3 runs to 16 residues. Germline V gene lookup returns CDR1 GTSNPN and CDR2 SVGIG (reference sequence). With 2 bases clipped from V and 7 bases from J, the junction kept 10 bases outside the gene matches.